This entry concerns a single TCR beta chain. A clone one base away is much larger, so this may be a read error. Other DNA sequences in this specimen translate into the identical CDR3. Profiled with immunoSEQ multiplex PCR; TCRdb holds only in-frame clones, not every one. Among approximately 250,000 clones listed, approximately 82% were seen once. Recovered status applied to Cohort 3 donors who had two consecutive negative PCRs. It also applied to those with clearance or with symptom resolution. This entry is derived from a study of blood T cell repertoires in COVID-19. V lost 2 bases, J lost 1 base, and 5 bases lay in between. Germline V lookup: CDR1 SGHTA, CDR2 FQGNSA. The CDR3 is 13 residues long.

The sequenced sample consisted of PBMCs or T cells enriched from blood (not recorded which). The chain links TRBV7-2 to TRBJ1-1, with a tentative D call TRBD1 (5 bases). This TCR was sampled from a middle-aged man who had recovered from COVID-19. The CDR3 loop is CASSLRGNTEAFF. As DNA, the CDR3 is TGTGCCAGCAGCTTAAGGGGGAACACTGAAGCTTTCTTT.